This passage covers 10 T cell receptor beta chains from one sample sequenced in a study of blood T cell repertoires in COVID-19. The repertoire was sequenced with immunoSEQ multiplex PCR; TCRdb's copy has only in-frame clones and lacks some. The table lists 310,000 or so clones, roughly 86% of them singletons. The sample was peripheral blood. These receptors were taken from a woman aged 45 to 65 with acute or convalescent COVID-19.

The chain links TRBV29-1 to TRBJ2-7, with 11 bases matching TRBD2. Germline lookup yields CDR1 SQVTM and CDR2 ANQGSEA. V lost 2 bases and J lost 6; bases outside the gene matches: 21. The CDR3 loop spans 19 amino acids. The CDR3 loop is CSVELQGTSGNLVGSEQYF. CDR3 bases: TGCAGCGTTGAACTACAGGGGACTAGCGGAAACCTCGTGGGGAGCGAGCAGTACTTC.

The chain carries TRBV7-3 and TRBJ1-1, with 8 bases lining up with TRBD1. CDR1 and CDR2 from the germline V gene are SGHTA and FQGTGA. CDR3 length: 14 residues. Unmatched junction bases numbered 6, after V lost 5 bases and J lost 4 bases. CDR3 nucleotide sequence: TGTGCCAGCAGCCCGGACAGGGTAGGCACTGAAGCTTTCTTT. Its translation is CASSPDRVGTEAFF.

J is TRBJ2-7 and V is TRBV28, with 7 bases fitting TRBD1. The germline CDR1 and CDR2 sequences are MDHEN and SYDVKM. The CDR3 runs to 15 residues. The V segment lost 0 bases and the J segment 2 bases; nucleotides outside the gene matches: 4. The CDR3 DNA reads as TGTGCCAGCAGTTTATGGGACAGGAGTACCTACGAGCAGTACTTC. Translation: CASSLWDRSTYEQYF.

Only one count was recorded for this clone. The chain carries TRBV24-1 and TRBJ1-4, with D perhaps matching TRBD1 (5 bases). CDR3 length: 20 amino acids. The germline CDR1 and CDR2 sequences are KGHDR and SFDVKD. Trimming pared 4 bases from V and 0 bases from J, leaving 23 bases between. The CDR3 region has the DNA TGTGCCACCAGTGACTCCTTCAGTGATGTGGGGCCGGCAACTAATGAAAAACTGTTTTTT. It specifies CATSDSFSDVGPATNEKLFF.

CDR3 residues: CASQDRNSPLHF. The CDR3 DNA is TGTGCCAGCCAGGACAGAAATTCACCCCTCCACTTT. This rearrangement joins TRBV27 to TRBJ1-6; D possibly corresponds to TRBD1 (6 bases). Trimming shortened V by 8 bases and J by 7 bases, and 9 bases separated the two germline ends. This CDR3 is 12 amino acids long. CDR1 MNHEY and CDR2 SMNVEV come from the germline V gene (reference sequence).

This chain links TRBV18 with TRBJ1-5; D gene ambiguous. Germline V gene lookup returns CDR1 KGHSH and CDR2 LQKENI. This CDR3 has 13 residues. The V gene lost 4 bases and the J gene lost 5 bases, with 9 bases spanning the gap. The CDR3 DNA sequence: TGTGCCAGCTCACTTGGTAGTGATCAGCCCCAGCATTTT. Protein sequence: CASSLGSDQPQHF. The full variable domain, rest sourced from reference TRBV18 and TRBJ1-5, is NAGVMQNPRHLVRRRGQEARLRCSPMKGHSHVYWYRQLPEEGLKFMVYLQKENIIDESGMPKERFSAEFPKEGPSILRIQQVVRGDSAAYFCASSLGSDQPQHFGDGTRLSIL.

The chain combines TRBV24-1 with TRBJ2-2; D is possibly TRBD1 (6 bases). V was trimmed by 7 bases and J by 1 base, leaving 9 bases between them. This CDR3 is built from 14 residues. The germline V gene has CDR1 KGHDR and CDR2 SFDVKD. CDR3 loop: CATRAGVNTGELFF. The DNA of the CDR3 is TGTGCCACCAGGGCAGGGGTGAACACCGGGGAGCTGTTTTTT.

Notes on this clone: Other DNA sequences in this sample translate to the same CDR3. The chain links TRBV30 to TRBJ1-3, with D unresolved. This CDR3 is built from 12 residues. Trimming stripped 2 bases from V and 1 base from J, with 3 bases between. Per germline, CDR1 GTSNPN and CDR2 SVGIG (reference sequence). CDR3 loop: CAWSPSGNTIYF. The DNA for the CDR3 is TGTGCCTGGAGTCCTTCTGGAAACACCATATATTTT.

The V and J genes are TRBV18 and TRBJ2-7; 11 bases fit TRBD2. The CDR3 length is 15 residues. Looked up from germline, CDR1 is KGHSH and CDR2 is LQKENI. Losses at the gene ends were 6 bases for V and 2 bases for J; bases not matched to a gene: 6. CDR3 bases: TGTGCCAGCTCGCTCGCGACTAGCGGGACCTACGAGCAGTACTTC. This sequence encodes CASSLATSGTYEQYF.

The V and J genes are TRBV19 and TRBJ2-3; 10 bases map to TRBD1. The germline V gene has CDR1 LNHDA and CDR2 SQIVND (reference sequence). The ends lost 4 bases at V and 0 bases at J; junction bases unmatched: 4. The CDR3 loop spans 16 amino acids. The CDR3 DNA is TGTGCCAGTAGTAGACAGGGGGCGCAGAGCACAGATACGCAGTATTTT. It codes for CASSRQGAQSTDTQYF.